Included here is one T cell receptor (beta chain) sequence, with context. The CDR3 covers 14 residues. Looked up from germline, CDR1 is SGHAT and CDR2 is FQNNGV. V was cut by 3 bases and J by 7 bases, with 13 bases left in between. The sample is drawn from a study of blood T cell repertoires in COVID-19. Study in general: Italy, Spain and the United States were the sources of the convalescent and acute COVID-19 samples. Sample material is recorded as cDNA or gDNA derived from T cells, B-cell-depleted T cells, or PBMCs.

Clones were read by immunoSEQ multiplex PCR, and TCRdb kept only the in-frame ones, dropping some. The repertoire consists of a few hundred thousand clones, with roughly 85% occurring once and the leading ten covering under 2.5%. Participant ages covered roughly 18 to 89 years across about 22 US areas. The study counted Cohort 3 donors as recovered given two negative PCRs, clearance, or symptom resolution. The material sequenced was PBMCs or T cells enriched from blood (not recorded which). This chain links TRBV11-2 with TRBJ1-5; possibly TRBD1 for D (5 bases). The receptor's source is a woman aged 50 to 65 who had recovered from COVID-19. Written as DNA, the CDR3 is TGTGCCAGCAGCTTCGCGGGACGTCACCAGCCCCAGCATTTT. Amino acid sequence: CASSFAGRHQPQHF.